These 32 T cell receptor beta chains were all obtained from the same sample, sequenced in a study of blood T cell repertoires in COVID-19. Clones were read by immunoSEQ multiplex PCR, and TCRdb kept only the in-frame ones, dropping some. Of over 200,000 clones listed, around 84% were seen once; the top ten hold 18%. The source material was peripheral blood. Receptor source: a woman of 80 years or more with active or convalescent COVID-19.

V is TRBV18 and J is TRBJ1-4; TRBD1 agrees at 9 bases. The CDR3 is 15 amino acids. Unmatched junction bases numbered 9, after V lost 5 bases and J lost 8 bases. The germline V gene encodes CDR1 KGHSH and CDR2 LQKENI. The CDR3 DNA reads as TGTGCCAGCTCATCACAGGGGGCGCTGGGGGAAAAACTGTTTTTT. Its protein product is CASSSQGALGEKLFF.

The J gene is TRBJ1-1, the V gene TRBV10-3, with D unclear. This CDR3 has 12 residues. V shed 6 bases and J shed 1 base, with 6 bases lying between them. CDR1 is ENHRY and CDR2 is SYGVKD in the germline V gene. The DNA for the CDR3 is TGTGCCATCAGAGCAGGGAACACTGAAGCTTTCTTT. Its protein is CAIRAGNTEAFF.

The rearrangement joins TRBV25-1 to TRBJ2-2; 10 bases line up with TRBD1. V dropped 8 bases and J dropped 5; count of bases not matched to a gene: 5. The CDR3 has 14 amino acids. CDR1 is MGHDK and CDR2 is SYGVNS in the germline V gene. Here the CDR3 reads CASVGQGGTGELFF. As DNA, the CDR3 is TGTGCCAGCGTCGGACAGGGGGGGACCGGGGAGCTGTTTTTT.

The J gene is TRBJ1-2, the V gene TRBV4-2; TRBD1 aligns across 12 bases. The CDR3 is 16 amino acids. The V gene's germline CDR1 is LGHNA and CDR2 YNFKEQ. J lost 8 bases, V lost 0 bases, and 7 bases had no gene match. The chain's CDR3 is CASSQDSGQGARGYTF. The DNA of the CDR3 is TGTGCCAGCAGCCAAGACTCGGGACAGGGGGCGCGAGGCTACACCTTC.

The chain is built from TRBV19 and TRBJ2-2; TRBD2 might be the D (7 bases). Trimming took off 5 bases at V and 0 bases at J, with 13 bases between the two ends. Germline loops: CDR1 LNHDA, CDR2 SQIVND (reference sequence). This CDR3 spans 16 amino acids. The CDR3 DNA is TGTGCCAGTAGTCCTCCGGGGGGCGCGAACACCGGGGAGCTGTTTTTT. As protein: CASSPPGGANTGELFF.

The chain is built from TRBV15 and TRBJ2-1; 10 bases map to TRBD2. V was pared by 1 base and J by 8 bases, with 8 bases of the junction left unmatched. The CDR3 consists of 16 residues. Germline CDR1 is LNHNV and CDR2 is YYDKDF (reference sequence). CDR3 in DNA: TGTGCCACCAGCAGAGGCGGACTAGCGGCTCTTGATGAGCAGTTCTTC. Translation: CATSRGGLAALDEQFF.

The rearrangement uses TRBV5-1 and TRBJ2-3, with TRBD2 matching 7 bases. In germline, CDR1 is SGHRS, CDR2 YFSETQ. Trimming cost V 3 bases and J 2 bases; bases outside gene matches: 6. The CDR3 has 15 amino acids. CDR3 in DNA: TGCGCCAGCAGCTGGGAAGCGGGGTTCACAGATACGCAGTATTTT. It codes for CASSWEAGFTDTQYF.

Written as DNA, the CDR3 is TGTGCCAGCAGTGACACGCACCGGGACTCCCCGAGGCATGAGCAGTTCTTC. Its translation: CASSDTHRDSPRHEQFF. J is TRBJ2-1 and V is TRBV6-4; D may be TRBD2 (6 bases). CDR3 length equals 17 residues. Germline CDR1 is MRHNA and CDR2 is SNTAGT. V was clipped by 2 bases and J by 8 bases, with 22 bases between them.

The genes are TRBV30 and TRBJ2-3, with TRBD1 identical over 9 bases. J was trimmed by 2 bases and V by 2 bases; bases with no gene match: 5. CDR3 length: 15 amino acids. The V gene's germline CDR1 is GTSNPN and CDR2 SVGIG (reference sequence). The CDR3 reads CAWSYGTGNTDTQYF. CDR3 coding DNA: TGTGCCTGGAGTTATGGGACAGGGAACACAGATACGCAGTATTTT.

This rearrangement joins TRBV4-3 to TRBJ1-2, with 10 bases fitting TRBD1. Germline CDR1 reads LGHNA; CDR2 reads YSLEER. The trim removed 4 bases at V and 4 bases at J, leaving 9 bases unmatched. This CDR3 spans 16 amino acids. In DNA form, the CDR3 reads TGCGCCAGCAGCCCAGAACCGGGACAGGGGAGCTATGGCTACACCTTC. Translation: CASSPEPGQGSYGYTF.

This chain connects TRBV3-1 (or the pseudogene TRBV3-2) to TRBJ1-4; D is perhaps TRBD1 (5 bases). The CDR3 consists of 15 residues. From germline, CDR1 is LGHDT and CDR2 YNNKEL (reference sequence). Trimming removed 4 bases at V and 8 bases at J, with 17 bases between. CDR3 bases: TGTGCCAGCAGCCGTACACAGGAAGGGTGGGAAAAACTGTTTTTT. Protein: CASSRTQEGWEKLFF.

The chain couples TRBV12-3 or TRBV12-4 to TRBJ1-2; 9 bases align to TRBD1. The CDR3 spans 12 residues. V trimming: 8 bases; J trimming: 6 bases; junction bases outside the gene matches: 4. The DNA of the CDR3 is TGTGCCAGCGTGAGGGACAGGGATGGCTACACCTTC. Amino acid sequence: CASVRDRDGYTF.

Written as DNA, the CDR3 is TGCAGCGTTGTCGCGGGCACTTCCTCTGGAAACACCATATATTTT. This gives the protein CSVVAGTSSGNTIYF. The chain employs TRBV29-1 and TRBJ1-3, with no clear D. V was cut by 4 bases and J by 0 bases, with 13 bases left in between. Germline CDR1 and CDR2: SQVTM and ANQGSEA. The CDR3 extends over 15 amino acids.

The V call is TRBV5-1, the J call TRBJ1-4; 7 nucleotides line up with TRBD1. CDR3 length: 15 residues. Looked up from germline, CDR1 is SGHRS and CDR2 is YFSETQ. J was trimmed by 8 bases and V by 4 bases; bases with no gene match: 11. The CDR3 DNA follows: TGCGCCAGCAGCACTCAGTCCCGGGACAGCGAAAAACTGTTTTTT. Its protein product is CASSTQSRDSEKLFF.

This clone came up once. The V and J genes are TRBV7-9 and TRBJ2-7; no reliable D call. CDR1 SEHNR and CDR2 FQNEAQ come from the germline V gene (reference sequence). The germline V and J ends were trimmed by 1 base and 6 bases, with 10 bases remaining between them. The length of the CDR3 is 13 residues. The CDR3 loop is CASSLGSRSEQYF. The CDR3 bases are TGTGCCAGCAGCTTAGGGTCTAGGAGCGAGCAGTACTTC.

The chain couples TRBV7-3 to TRBJ2-3, with 8 bases matching TRBD1. J lost 4 bases, V lost 4 bases, and 4 bases had no gene match. The CDR3 is made up of 14 amino acids. The germline V gene encodes CDR1 SGHTA and CDR2 FQGTGA. The CDR3 DNA reads TGTGCCAGCAGCTCCGACAGGGGCCCAGATACGCAGTATTTT. Translated: CASSSDRGPDTQYF.

The chain carries TRBV28 and TRBJ2-2, with 14 bases identical to TRBD2. The CDR3 sequence is 16 residues long. V lost 9 bases, J lost 2 bases, and 5 bases stayed unmatched. Germline CDR1 and CDR2: MDHEN and SYDVKM. Written as DNA, the CDR3 is TGTGCCAGTAAAGGACTAGCGGGAGGAAACACCGGGGAGCTGTTTTTT. It is translated as CASKGLAGGNTGELFF.

This clone was seen a handful of times. The chain is built from TRBV9 and TRBJ2-7; possibly TRBD2 for D (6 bases). V gave up 4 bases and J gave up 4 bases, with 12 bases separating them. The germline gives CDR1 SGDLS, CDR2 YYNGEE. The CDR3 length is 13 residues. In DNA form, the CDR3 reads TGTGCCAGCAGCATTACTGGGGGGTACGAGCAGTACTTC. It encodes CASSITGGYEQYF. Looking up the rest from reference TRBV9 and TRBJ2-7 gives the full variable domain: DSGVTQTPKHLITATGQRVTLRCSPRSGDLSVYWYQQSLDQGLQFLIQYYNGEERAKGNILERFSAQQFPDLHSELNLSSLELGDSALYFCASSITGGYEQYFGPGTRLTVT.

The chain carries TRBV19 and TRBJ1-1; 7 positions match TRBD1. Unmatched junction bases numbered 11, after V lost 7 bases and J lost 6 bases. The germline V gene encodes CDR1 LNHDA and CDR2 SQIVND (reference sequence). The CDR3 length is 14 residues. DNA for the CDR3: TGTGCCAGTAAAATGACAGGGCGGGAAGCTGAAGCTTTCTTT. Translating it yields CASKMTGREAEAFF.

This chain links TRBV28 with TRBJ1-3; tentatively, D is TRBD1 (6 bases). From germline, CDR1 is MDHEN and CDR2 SYDVKM. The CDR3 spans 17 residues. The ends were cut back, 1 base at V and 0 bases at J, with 13 bases in the middle. CDR3 nucleotide sequence: TGTGCCAGCAGTTTATCGGCAGGGGCCCCCTCTGGAAACACCATATATTTT. It specifies CASSLSAGAPSGNTIYF.

The chain combines TRBV11-3 with TRBJ2-2, with TRBD2 matching 8 bases. Germline V CDR1 and CDR2: SGHNT, YENEEA. The junction had 22 bases not matched to a gene; V was cut back by 5 bases and J by 5 bases. CDR3 size: 20 residues. CDR3 region: CASSPNFLSRPRGDTGELFF. In nucleotides, the CDR3 is TGTGCCAGCAGCCCTAATTTTCTCTCTAGACCGCGGGGGGATACCGGGGAGCTGTTTTTT. The entire variable domain, with the rest obtained from reference TRBV11-3 and TRBJ2-2, is as follows: EAGVVQSPRYKIIEKKQPVAFWCNPISGHNTLYWYLQNLGQGPELLIRYENEEAVDDSQLPKDRFSAERLKGVDSTLKIQPAELGDSAVYLCASSPNFLSRPRGDTGELFFGEGSRLTVL.

This clone was found a few times. This chain uses TRBV2 with TRBJ1-4; 7 nucleotides line up with TRBD1. With V trimmed by 6 bases and J by 4 bases, 5 bases remained unmatched. Germline-derived CDR1 and CDR2 are SNHLY and FYNNEI. There are 14 residues in the CDR3. CDR3: CASRDRVGNEKLFF. CDR3 nucleotide sequence: TGTGCCAGCAGAGACAGGGTTGGTAATGAAAAACTGTTTTTT.

The V gene is TRBV5-1, the J gene TRBJ1-2, with D perhaps matching TRBD1 (5 bases). Looked up from germline, CDR1 is SGHRS and CDR2 is YFSETQ. CDR3 length equals 13 residues. Trimming took off 5 bases at V and 4 bases at J, with 12 bases between the two ends. The CDR3 protein is CASRAGQAYGYTF. The CDR3 DNA reads TGCGCCAGCAGAGCCGGACAAGCCTATGGCTACACCTTC.

This clone was seen a handful of times. The J gene is TRBJ1-2, the V gene TRBV3-1 (or the pseudogene TRBV3-2), with D tentatively TRBD1 (5 bases). CDR3 size: 15 residues. V lost 2 bases and J lost 3, with 13 bases in between. Germline CDR1 is LGHDT and CDR2 is YNNKEL (reference sequence). The CDR3 here is CASSQFSGGDYGYTF. CDR3 DNA: TGTGCCAGCAGCCAATTCTCCGGGGGTGACTATGGCTACACCTTC.

Here the CDR3 reads CASSIDRGRYGYTF. CDR3 in DNA: TGTGCCAGTAGTATCGACAGGGGACGCTATGGCTACACCTTC. This chain connects TRBV19 to TRBJ1-2; TRBD1 matches at 8 bases. CDR3 length equals 14 residues. J was trimmed by 4 bases and V by 3 bases; bases with no gene match: 4. CDR1 and CDR2 (germline): LNHDA, SQIVND (reference sequence).

The rearrangement joins TRBV7-2 to TRBJ2-1; 8 positions match TRBD2. Germline V gene lookup returns CDR1 SGHTA and CDR2 FQGNSA. There are 16 residues in the CDR3. V lost 7 bases to trimming and J lost 4 bases; unmatched junction nucleotides: 12. In DNA, the CDR3 is TGTGCCAGCACCCCGTCAGCGGGAGAGACATACAATGAGCAGTTCTTC. Translated: CASTPSAGETYNEQFF.

The chain has TRBV18 and TRBJ1-2; the match to TRBD1 covers 11 bases. CDR1 KGHSH and CDR2 LQKENI come from the germline V gene. There are 17 residues in the CDR3. Trimming cost V 5 bases and J 5 bases; bases outside gene matches: 13. The CDR3 here is CASSNLISGTGGYGYTF. For the CDR3, the DNA is TGTGCCAGCTCAAATTTGATTTCCGGGACAGGGGGTTATGGCTACACCTTC.

The chain couples TRBV19 to TRBJ1-3; D gene ambiguous. Germline assignment: CDR1 LNHDA and CDR2 SQIVND (reference sequence). Between the trimmed V and J ends, which lost 4 bases and 0 bases, there was a span of 13 bases. The CDR3 sequence is 16 residues long. This chain's CDR3 is CASSTAHAGSGNTIYF. The CDR3 DNA reads as TGTGCCAGTAGTACCGCGCACGCGGGCTCTGGAAACACCATATATTTT.

The chain couples TRBV2 to TRBJ1-2, with D uncertain. Germline V gene data show CDR1 as SNHLY and CDR2 as FYNNEI. The CDR3 covers 12 residues. V gave up 7 bases and J gave up 4 bases, with 10 bases separating them. DNA for the CDR3: TGTGCCAGCAACGTCAGAAGCTATGGCTACACCTTC. Translating gives CASNVRSYGYTF.

This clone has only one observation. The V and J genes are TRBV29-1 and TRBJ2-1; the D gene is possibly TRBD1 (6 bases). Germline V gene data show CDR1 as SQVTM and CDR2 as ANQGSEA. V lost 6 bases and J lost 0, with 18 bases in between. CDR3 length: 16 amino acids. The DNA for the CDR3 is TGCAGCGTAGGCCTACAGGGTCACCCCTCCTACAATGAGCAGTTCTTC. Its translation is CSVGLQGHPSYNEQFF.

The chain recombines TRBV3-1 (or the pseudogene TRBV3-2) with TRBJ2-1, with a tentative D call TRBD2 (5 bases). Per the germline V gene, CDR1 is LGHDT and CDR2 is YNNKEL (reference sequence). The V gene lost 4 bases and the J gene lost 14 bases, with 18 bases spanning the gap. The CDR3 is 13 amino acids. The CDR3 region is CASSLLATEGKFF. DNA of the CDR3: TGTGCCAGCAGCCTTTTAGCGACCGAGGGAAAGTTCTTC.

The chain joins TRBV12-5 to TRBJ1-2, with 7 bases aligning to TRBD1. The junction had 9 bases not matched to a gene; V was cut back by 6 bases and J by 8 bases. The CDR3 extends over 13 amino acids. Germline CDR1 and CDR2: LGHNT and FRNRAP. The CDR3 DNA sequence: TGTGCTAGTGGCCTCGACAGGGCTGGGGGCTACACCTTC. This encodes CASGLDRAGGYTF.